This T cell receptor beta chain was obtained from a study of T cell responses to AZD1222 COVID-19 vaccine. Study-wide findings and caveats: Increases in Spike-specific TCR breadth and depth were seen after two AZD1222 doses. No repertoire was sampled before or during the peak T cell response, only after it. White British people made up most donors, females outnumbered males, and clonal diversity was possibly underestimated. Baseline serostatus was positive in only six or seven AZD1222 recipients.

Some clones are missing from TCRdb's copy, which holds only in-frame ones; the method was immunoSEQ multiplex PCR. Of tens of thousands of clones in the sample, over 75% were seen once. A remark on this clone: Its antigen is not identified.

The CDR3 has 13 residues. Deletions cut 5 bases from V and 6 bases from J, with 13 bases between. The chain has TRBV12-3 or TRBV12-4 and TRBJ1-2; possible D gene TRBD1, 5 bases. The clonotype comes from an adult who received the AZD1222 COVID-19 vaccine. Source: peripheral blood, taken 28 days after the second AZD1222 dose. CDR3 in amino acids: CASSRRDLDGYTF. DNA for the CDR3: TGTGCCAGCAGTCGCCGGGACTTGGATGGCTACACCTTC.